A selection of T cell receptor beta chains follows, all from one sample in a study of control samples from healthy donors and cancer patients. The table came from immunoSEQ multiplex PCR; TCRdb's copy has only in-frame clones and leaves some out. The data show 400,000 to 500,000 clones, over 75% seen once. Sequenced material: PBMCs. Receptors were obtained from a man aged 35-49 years with head and neck cancer. Each CDR3 is given with its conserved first and last residue.

CDR3 protein: CASRGPGPLEENIQYF
V gene: TRBV5-1
CDR3 length: 16

CDR3 protein: CASSQDGGGGSPLHF
V gene: TRBV4-3
CDR3 length: 15

CDR3 protein: CASSFGSADEQYF
V gene: TRBV6-2/TRBV6-3
CDR3 length: 13

CDR3 protein: CASSFSPGNEQFF
V gene: TRBV5-1
CDR3 length: 13

CDR3 protein: CATSRRLAGEGSYEQYF
V gene: TRBV15
CDR3 length: 17

CDR3 protein: CASRLDRGQGEAFF
V gene: TRBV19
CDR3 length: 14

CDR3 protein: CASSAPFPDRTLEAFF
V gene: TRBV3-1/TRBV3-2
CDR3 length: 16

CDR3 protein: CASSLSENQPQHF
V gene: TRBV27
CDR3 length: 13

CDR3 protein: CASSLGTGGEAFF
V gene: TRBV18
CDR3 length: 13

CDR3 protein: CASSRSWDDGYTF
V gene: TRBV28
CDR3 length: 13

CDR3 protein: CASRFRQGDGYTF
V gene: TRBV6-6
CDR3 length: 13

CDR3 protein: CSVVARGNTEAFF
V gene: TRBV29-1
CDR3 length: 13

CDR3 protein: CASRTGTGVHEQYF
V gene: TRBV6-6
CDR3 length: 14

CDR3 protein: CASSRGRMETQYF
V gene: TRBV6-5
CDR3 length: 13

CDR3 protein: CASSDAPGNTIYF
V gene: TRBV6-6
CDR3 length: 13

CDR3 protein: CASSQDHGASTDTQYF
V gene: TRBV4-3
CDR3 length: 16

CDR3 protein: CASSFWASGQETQYF
V gene: TRBV5-6
CDR3 length: 15

CDR3 protein: CASSSPGQLYEQYF
V gene: TRBV5-4
CDR3 length: 14

CDR3 protein: CASSFLDGGIATNEKLFF
V gene: TRBV28
CDR3 length: 18

CDR3 protein: CASSYNSGTSVYEQYF
V gene: TRBV4-1
CDR3 length: 16

CDR3 protein: CASIGQGSETQYF
V gene: TRBV28
CDR3 length: 13

CDR3 protein: CATSKLAGGHETYNEQFF
V gene: TRBV24-1
CDR3 length: 18

CDR3 protein: CASRISGANEQFF
V gene: TRBV12-3/TRBV12-4
CDR3 length: 13

CDR3 protein: CSVEGGLAGVGEQYF
V gene: TRBV29-1
CDR3 length: 15

CDR3 protein: CASERERELYNEQFF
V gene: TRBV18
CDR3 length: 15

CDR3 protein: CASSKRGSGRTVWGTEAFF
V gene: TRBV7-9
CDR3 length: 19

CDR3 protein: CASSPVQDISTEAFF
V gene: TRBV18
CDR3 length: 15

CDR3 protein: CASSSLLGEQYF
V gene: TRBV7-9
CDR3 length: 12